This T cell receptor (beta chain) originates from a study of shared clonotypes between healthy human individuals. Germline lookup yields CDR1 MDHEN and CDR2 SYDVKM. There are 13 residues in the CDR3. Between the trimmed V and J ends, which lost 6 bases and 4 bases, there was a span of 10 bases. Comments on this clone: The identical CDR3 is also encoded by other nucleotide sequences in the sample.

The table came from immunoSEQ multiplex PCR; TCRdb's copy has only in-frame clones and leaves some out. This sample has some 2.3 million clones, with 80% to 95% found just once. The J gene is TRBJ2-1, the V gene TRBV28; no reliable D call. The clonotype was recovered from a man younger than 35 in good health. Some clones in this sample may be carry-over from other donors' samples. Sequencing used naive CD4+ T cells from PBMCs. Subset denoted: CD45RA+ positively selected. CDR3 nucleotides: TGTGCCAGCAGCCCGGACCGTTACAATGAGCAGTTCTTC. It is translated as CASSPDRYNEQFF.